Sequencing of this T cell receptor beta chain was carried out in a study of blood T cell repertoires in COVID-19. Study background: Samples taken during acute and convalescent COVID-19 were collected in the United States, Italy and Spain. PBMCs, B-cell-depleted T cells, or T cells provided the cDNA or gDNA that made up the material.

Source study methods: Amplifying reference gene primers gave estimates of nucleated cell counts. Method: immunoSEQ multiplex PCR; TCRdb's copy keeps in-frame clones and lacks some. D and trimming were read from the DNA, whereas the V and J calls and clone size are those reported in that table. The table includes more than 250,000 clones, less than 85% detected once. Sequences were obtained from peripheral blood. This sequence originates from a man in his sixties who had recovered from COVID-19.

The CDR3: CASSQGSEDLRGYTF. The CDR3 DNA reads TGCGCCAGCAGCCAGGGGAGTGAGGACTTGCGAGGCTACACCTTC. V gene TRBV4-1 combines with J gene TRBJ1-2; D not certain. Per germline, CDR1 MGHRA and CDR2 YSYEKL. The CDR3 contains 15 residues. The V end lost 3 bases, the J end lost 8 bases, and 19 bases lay between the germline ends.